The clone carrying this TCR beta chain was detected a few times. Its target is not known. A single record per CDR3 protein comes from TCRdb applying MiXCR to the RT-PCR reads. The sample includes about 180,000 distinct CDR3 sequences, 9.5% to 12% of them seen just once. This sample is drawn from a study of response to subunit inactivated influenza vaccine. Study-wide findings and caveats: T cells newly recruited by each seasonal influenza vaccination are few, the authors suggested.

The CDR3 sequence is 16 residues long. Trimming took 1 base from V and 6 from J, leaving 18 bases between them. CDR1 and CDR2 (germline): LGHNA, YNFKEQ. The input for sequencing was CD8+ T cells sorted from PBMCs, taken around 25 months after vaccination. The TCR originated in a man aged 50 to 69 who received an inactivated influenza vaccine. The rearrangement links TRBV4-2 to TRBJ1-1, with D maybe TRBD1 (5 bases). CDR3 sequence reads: CASSQATWGLSSEAFF. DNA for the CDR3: TGTGCCAGCAGCCAAGCGACGTGGGGGTTATCTTCTGAAGCTTTCTTT.